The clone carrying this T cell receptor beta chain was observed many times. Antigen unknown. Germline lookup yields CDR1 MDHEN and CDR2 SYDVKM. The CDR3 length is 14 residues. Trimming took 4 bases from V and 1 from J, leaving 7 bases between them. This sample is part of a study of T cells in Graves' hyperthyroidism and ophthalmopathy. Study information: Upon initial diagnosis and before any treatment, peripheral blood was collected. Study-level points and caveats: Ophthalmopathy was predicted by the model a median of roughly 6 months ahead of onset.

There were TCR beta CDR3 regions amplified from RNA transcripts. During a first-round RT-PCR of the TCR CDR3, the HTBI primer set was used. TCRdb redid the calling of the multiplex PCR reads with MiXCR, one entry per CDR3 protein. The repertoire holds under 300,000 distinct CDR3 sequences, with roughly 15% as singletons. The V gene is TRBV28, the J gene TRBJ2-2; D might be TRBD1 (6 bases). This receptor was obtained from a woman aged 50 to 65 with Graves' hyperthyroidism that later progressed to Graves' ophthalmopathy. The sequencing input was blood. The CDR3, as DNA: TGTGCCAGCAGTTCGGGACAGAACACCGGGGAGCTGTTTTTT. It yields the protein CASSSGQNTGELFF.